Shown below are 7 T cell receptor beta chains from a single sample sequenced in a study of long-term antiretroviral therapy in people with HIV (dated 2022 in TCRdb). Sequencing of the TRB variable region was done with the immunoSEQ hsTCRB v3.0 assay at survey level resolution. Not all clones reach the TCRdb copy of this immuneACCESS table, which keeps in-frame sequences only. Checked studies attribute under half of the gap to unresolved V genes and leave the rest unexplained. The sample includes 20,000 to 25,000 clones, with 81% observed a single time. The top ten hold around 12% of the sample. Sequenced here: unsorted PBMCs, sampled 0.1 years before starting antiretroviral therapy. The receptor set was obtained from a man aged 35-49 years with HIV.

V usage is TRBV30 and J usage is TRBJ1-2; TRBD1 is a possible D gene (5 bases). This CDR3 is built from 12 residues. Trimming took 2 bases from V and 4 from J, leaving 8 bases between them. Per the germline V gene, CDR1 is GTSNPN and CDR2 is SVGIG (reference sequence). The CDR3 DNA reads as TGTGCCTGGAGTAGAGACAGCTATGGCTACACCTTC. Translating it yields CAWSRDSYGYTF.

The chain has TRBV30 and TRBJ2-1, with D tentatively TRBD2 (5 bases). With 2 bases removed from V and 8 bases from J, the gap between germline ends came to 7 bases. CDR3 length: 11 amino acids. Germline V gene sequence: CDR1 GTSNPN, CDR2 SVGIG (reference sequence). The CDR3 DNA follows: TGTGCCTGGAGTCAGGAGGATGAGCAGTTCTTC. It specifies CAWSQEDEQFF.

V usage is TRBV7-8 and J usage is TRBJ2-7; weak D call: TRBD1 (6 bases). Trimming shortened V by 3 bases and J by 5 bases, and 14 bases separated the two germline ends. CDR1 is SGHVS, CDR2 FQNEAQ, per germline. CDR3 length: 14 amino acids. CDR3 sequence: CASSFQTGRNEQYF. In DNA form, the CDR3 reads TGTGCCAGCAGCTTCCAGACAGGAAGGAACGAGCAGTACTTC.

This clone was seen a few times. The chain combines TRBV10-3 with TRBJ2-7, with 11 bases lining up with TRBD2. V lost 2 bases to trimming and J lost 5 bases; unmatched junction nucleotides: 5. CDR1 is ENHRY, CDR2 SYGVKD, per germline. The CDR3 runs to 15 residues. The CDR3 is CAISEPGTSGHEQYF. In DNA form, the CDR3 reads TGTGCCATCAGTGAGCCCGGGACTAGCGGCCACGAGCAGTACTTC.

V and J are TRBV25-1 and TRBJ1-2, with D perhaps TRBD1 (5 bases). V was clipped by 5 bases and J by 5 bases, with 9 bases between them. The CDR3 is 12 residues long. CDR1 and CDR2 from the germline V gene are MGHDK and SYGVNS. The CDR3 loop is CASSTDRYGYTF. For the CDR3, the DNA is TGTGCCAGCAGTACTGACAGATATGGCTACACCTTC.

The V and J genes are TRBV29-1 and TRBJ2-7, with 9 bases aligning to TRBD2. Per germline, CDR1 SQVTM and CDR2 ANQGSEA. V shed 5 bases, J shed 5 bases, and the junction held 7 bases outside the gene matches. CDR3 size: 13 residues. The CDR3 DNA follows: TGCAGCGTTTATAGCGGGAGTCGGAACGAGCAGTACTTC. As protein: CSVYSGSRNEQYF.

The gene calls are TRBV7-2 and TRBJ1-2, with 8 bases matching TRBD1. CDR1 SGHTA and CDR2 FQGNSA come from the germline V gene. V trimming: 5 bases; J trimming: 4 bases; junction bases outside the gene matches: 6. CDR3 size: 14 residues. The CDR3 protein is CASSLDRGGYGYTF. CDR3 sequence (DNA): TGTGCCAGCAGCCTTGACAGGGGTGGCTATGGCTACACCTTC.